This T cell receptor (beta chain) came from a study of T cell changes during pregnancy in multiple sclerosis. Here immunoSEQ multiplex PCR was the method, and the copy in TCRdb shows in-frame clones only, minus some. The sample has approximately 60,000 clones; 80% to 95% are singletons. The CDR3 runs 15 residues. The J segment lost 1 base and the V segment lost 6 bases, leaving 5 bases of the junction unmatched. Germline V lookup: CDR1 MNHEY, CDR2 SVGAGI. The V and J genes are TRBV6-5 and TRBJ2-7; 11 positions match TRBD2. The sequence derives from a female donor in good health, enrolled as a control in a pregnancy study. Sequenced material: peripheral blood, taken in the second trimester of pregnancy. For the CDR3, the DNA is TGTGCCAGCAGCGCAACTAGCGGGAGTTCCTACGAGCAGTACTTC. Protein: CASSATSGSSYEQYF.